Listed below are T cell receptor beta chains from one sample, sequenced in a study of blood T cells in healthy people across ages. TCRdb itself ran the 5' RACE reads through MiXCR, one entry per CDR3 protein. The sample lists about 1.4 million distinct CDR3 sequences; approximately 60% were seen once. The sample taken for sequencing was blood. Receptor source: a man aged 18 to 30 in good health. Both conserved end residues are part of each CDR3. D genes are given only for firm matches. Size values are once, few and many counts, or a class for expanded clones, and some rows have none.

>TRBJ2-7|TRBD1|NA|TRBV29-1
CSVVWDRGPYEQYF
TGCAGCGTTGTTTGGGACAGGGGGCCCTACGAGCAGTACTTC
>TRBJ1-2|NA|NA|TRBV20-1
CSARDVEGTNYGYTF
TGCAGTGCTAGAGATGTTGAGGGGACTAACTATGGCTACACCTTC
>TRBJ2-7|NA|NA|TRBV3-1
CASSQEARVAYEQYF
TGTGCCAGCAGCCAAGAGGCCAGGGTTGCCTACGAGCAGTACTTC
>TRBJ1-2|NA|NA|TRBV12-3/TRBV12-4
CASRDSIYGYTF
TGTGCCAGCAGAGACAGTATCTATGGCTACACCTTC
>TRBJ1-4|NA|NA|TRBV3-1
CASSQGHEKLFF
TGTGCCAGCAGCCAGGGTCATGAAAAACTGTTTTTT
>TRBJ2-5|NA|NA|TRBV7-6
CASSSRDAQETQYF
TGTGCCAGCAGCTCTAGGGACGCCCAAGAGACCCAGTACTTC
>TRBJ2-7|NA|NA|TRBV18
CASSPPDSGSYEQYF
TGTGCCAGCTCACCTCCTGATAGCGGCTCCTACGAGCAGTACTTC
>TRBJ1-2|NA|NA|TRBV4-2
CASSLNPDIRSHYGYTF
TGTGCCAGCAGCCTGAACCCGGACATACGGAGCCACTATGGCTACACCTTC
>TRBJ2-3|NA|few|TRBV20-1
CSAVLSAGLTDTQYF
TGCAGTGCTGTCTTATCAGCGGGCCTCACAGATACGCAGTATTTT
>TRBJ2-3|NA|once|TRBV5-5
CASSPFPFKTDRDTQYF
TGTGCCAGCAGCCCGTTCCCTTTTAAGACGGACCGGGATACGCAGTATTTT
>TRBJ1-1|NA|NA|TRBV7-2
CASSLRGGTTALGTEVFF
TGTGCCAGCAGCTTAAGGGGAGGGACGACAGCGCTGGGCACTGAAGTTTTCTTT
>TRBJ1-4|NA|NA|TRBV6-5
CASSSRGPNEKLFF
TGTGCCAGCAGTTCCCGTGGCCCTAATGAAAAACTGTTTTTT
>TRBJ1-6|NA|NA|TRBV7-9
CAIERGSSPLHF
TGTGCCATAGAACGGGGGAGTTCACCCCTCCACTTT
>TRBJ2-5|NA|NA|TRBV7-9
CASSRPPGWGETQYF
TGTGCCAGCAGTCGCCCTCCGGGATGGGGGGAGACCCAGTACTTC
>TRBJ2-7|NA|NA|TRBV2
CASSETLDRRRIYEQYF
TGTGCCAGCAGTGAAACACTCGACAGAAGGAGGATCTACGAGCAGTACTTC
>TRBJ2-3|TRBD1|NA|TRBV4-1
CASSLGQGVYF
TGCGCCAGCAGCCTGGGACAGGGAGTGTATTTT
>TRBJ1-1|NA|NA|TRBV14
CASSQDRWVGAFF
TGTGCCAGCAGCCAAGATCGGTGGGTAGGGGCTTTCTTT
>TRBJ2-3|TRBD2|NA|TRBV7-2
CASSIQLAGAAREQYF
TGTGCCAGCAGCATTCAACTAGCGGGAGCAGCCCGGGAGCAGTATTTT
>TRBJ2-7|TRBD2|NA|TRBV20-1
CSATGLAGRSSYEQYF
TGCAGTGCTACGGGACTAGCGGGACGGAGCTCCTACGAGCAGTACTTC
>TRBJ2-7|NA|few|TRBV3-1
CASSPGARTSSYEQYF
TGTGCCAGCAGCCCAGGGGCGAGGACGAGCTCCTACGAGCAGTACTTC
>TRBJ1-1|NA|NA|TRBV20-1
CSARRGFGTEAFF
TGCAGTGCTAGAAGGGGGTTTGGCACTGAAGCTTTCTTT
>TRBJ1-1|NA|NA|TRBV7-6
CASSLGTLPNTEAFF
TGTGCCAGCAGCTTGGGCACCCTACCGAACACTGAAGCTTTCTTT
>TRBJ2-3|NA|NA|TRBV25-1
CASSWGGQNTDTQYF
TGTGCCAGCAGCTGGGGCGGGCAAAACACAGATACGCAGTATTTT
>TRBJ2-2|NA|NA|TRBV11-2
CASSLAQGSGELFF
TGTGCCAGCAGCTTAGCCCAGGGTTCCGGGGAGCTGTTTTTT
>TRBJ2-1|TRBD2|few|TRBV29-1
CSVQPGLAVYNEQFF
TGCAGCGTTCAACCGGGACTAGCGGTTTACAATGAGCAGTTCTTC
>TRBJ2-1|NA|NA|TRBV4-3
CASSQDLTSVEQFF
TGCGCCAGCAGCCAAGATTTGACTAGTGTTGAGCAGTTCTTC
>TRBJ2-7|NA|NA|TRBV29-1
CSIIYVSGYEQYF
TGCAGCATTATTTACGTCTCGGGGTACGAGCAGTACTTC
>TRBJ1-1|NA|NA|TRBV15
CATSSGETSGTEAFF
TGTGCCACCAGCAGCGGAGAGACCTCCGGGACTGAAGCTTTCTTT
>TRBJ2-3|NA|NA|TRBV11-3
CASSADPIPDTQYF
TGTGCCAGCAGCGCGGACCCTATCCCCGATACGCAGTATTTT
>TRBJ2-3|NA|NA|TRBV20-1
CSAREGRKSDTQYF
TGCAGTGCTAGAGAGGGGCGGAAGTCAGATACACAGTATTTT